This is a list of T cell receptor beta chains from one sample in a study of shared clonotypes between healthy human individuals. Method: immunoSEQ multiplex PCR; TCRdb's copy keeps in-frame clones and lacks some. The sample carries hundreds of thousands of clones, 60% to 75% recorded once. What was sequenced was memory CD4+ T cells sorted from blood. All receptors derive from a woman aged 25 to 39 in good health. Each CDR3 is given with its conserved first and last residue. Fields, in order: clone size, V gene, D gene, J gene, CDR3 DNA, CDR3 protein. A D gene is named only where the DNA matches it firmly. Size tells how often a clone was seen (once, few, many) or the class of an expanded clone, and some rows leave it out.

clone_size: once
v_call: TRBV28
d_call: NA
j_call: TRBJ1-4
cdr3_nt: TGTGCCAGCAGTTCCTACTTGGGGAAGTCGTCTAATGAAAAACTGTTTTTT
cdr3_aa: CASSSYLGKSSNEKLFF

clone_size: NA
v_call: TRBV6-1
d_call: NA
j_call: TRBJ2-7
cdr3_nt: TGTGCCAGCAGTGAACCGGGACTGATTCCCTACGAGCAGTACTTC
cdr3_aa: CASSEPGLIPYEQYF

clone_size: NA
v_call: TRBV11-2
d_call: NA
j_call: TRBJ2-2
cdr3_nt: TGTGCCAGCAGCTCTCAGGGCACCGGGGAGCTGTTTTTT
cdr3_aa: CASSSQGTGELFF

clone_size: many
v_call: TRBV28
d_call: NA
j_call: TRBJ1-5
cdr3_nt: TGTGCCAGCAGTTCCCAACGGTCTCTCATTAAAAGCAATCAGCCCCAGCATTTT
cdr3_aa: CASSSQRSLIKSNQPQHF

clone_size: NA
v_call: TRBV5-1
d_call: NA
j_call: TRBJ1-5
cdr3_nt: TGCGCCAGCAGCCCAGGGACGGACGAAAATCAGCCCCAGCATTTT
cdr3_aa: CASSPGTDENQPQHF

clone_size: NA
v_call: TRBV7-9
d_call: TRBD1
j_call: TRBJ1-5
cdr3_nt: TGTGCCAGCAGCTTGGGACAGGCCTATCAGCCCCAGCATTTT
cdr3_aa: CASSLGQAYQPQHF

clone_size: NA
v_call: TRBV6-1
d_call: NA
j_call: TRBJ2-7
cdr3_nt: TGTGCCAGCAGCCCACTCGGGGACGAGCAGTACTTC
cdr3_aa: CASSPLGDEQYF

clone_size: few
v_call: TRBV27
d_call: NA
j_call: TRBJ2-7
cdr3_nt: TGTGCCAGCAGTCCCCCTCGGGGGGCGAACTCCTACGAGCAGTACTTC
cdr3_aa: CASSPPRGANSYEQYF

clone_size: few
v_call: TRBV29-1
d_call: NA
j_call: TRBJ2-5
cdr3_nt: TGCAGCGTGGCCCTCGGCCAAGAGACCCAGTACTTC
cdr3_aa: CSVALGQETQYF

clone_size: NA
v_call: TRBV5-1
d_call: TRBD2
j_call: TRBJ2-7
cdr3_nt: TGCGCCAGCAGGACTAGCGGGGACTACGAGCAGTACTTC
cdr3_aa: CASRTSGDYEQYF

clone_size: NA
v_call: TRBV28
d_call: NA
j_call: TRBJ1-5
cdr3_nt: TGTGCCAGCAGTCCGTACCCCAGGGAGCGTCCACAGCCCCAGCATTTT
cdr3_aa: CASSPYPRERPQPQHF

clone_size: NA
v_call: TRBV4-1
d_call: NA
j_call: TRBJ2-7
cdr3_nt: TGCGCCAGCAGCCAAGCCCCGCGGGAATACGAGCAGTACTTC
cdr3_aa: CASSQAPREYEQYF

clone_size: NA
v_call: TRBV4-1
d_call: TRBD1
j_call: TRBJ2-3
cdr3_nt: TGCGCCAGCAGCCAATTGGACAGGGGAGTCACAGATACGCAGTATTTT
cdr3_aa: CASSQLDRGVTDTQYF

clone_size: NA
v_call: TRBV18
d_call: TRBD2
j_call: TRBJ2-1
cdr3_nt: TGTGCCAGCTCAGGAGTAGCGGGAGGGCCCAATGAGCAGTTCTTC
cdr3_aa: CASSGVAGGPNEQFF

clone_size: NA
v_call: TRBV7-7
d_call: TRBD1
j_call: TRBJ1-4
cdr3_nt: TGTGCCAGCAGCGCGGACAGGGGAAGTGAAAAACTGTTTTTT
cdr3_aa: CASSADRGSEKLFF

clone_size: NA
v_call: TRBV25-1
d_call: TRBD2
j_call: TRBJ2-3
cdr3_nt: TGTGCCAGCAGGGCGGTAGCGGGAGTTGGAGATACGCAGTATTTT
cdr3_aa: CASRAVAGVGDTQYF

clone_size: NA
v_call: TRBV5-1
d_call: TRBD2
j_call: TRBJ2-1
cdr3_nt: TGCGCCAGCAGCATGGGACTAGCGGTCGGGTGGGGTGAGCAGTTCTTC
cdr3_aa: CASSMGLAVGWGEQFF

clone_size: NA
v_call: TRBV6-4
d_call: NA
j_call: TRBJ2-5
cdr3_nt: TGTGCCAGCCGCCGAGGGACCCAGTACTTC
cdr3_aa: CASRRGTQYF

clone_size: NA
v_call: TRBV29-1
d_call: NA
j_call: TRBJ2-3
cdr3_nt: TGCAGCGCGGAGTTTGGCACAGATACGCAGTATTTT
cdr3_aa: CSAEFGTDTQYF

clone_size: NA
v_call: TRBV19
d_call: TRBD2
j_call: TRBJ2-1
cdr3_nt: TGTGCCAGTAGTGGGGGATTTGGACTAGCGGGAGGCAATGAGCAGTTCTTC
cdr3_aa: CASSGGFGLAGGNEQFF

clone_size: once
v_call: TRBV28
d_call: TRBD2
j_call: TRBJ2-1
cdr3_nt: TGTGCCAGCAGTTGGCCCCACTATGGCGGGAGCTACAATGAGCAGTTCTTC
cdr3_aa: CASSWPHYGGSYNEQFF

clone_size: NA
v_call: TRBV28
d_call: NA
j_call: TRBJ1-5
cdr3_nt: TGTGCCAGCAGTTTCTACGTACTGGGCGGGGATAGCAATCAGCCCCAGCATTTT
cdr3_aa: CASSFYVLGGDSNQPQHF

clone_size: few
v_call: TRBV18
d_call: NA
j_call: TRBJ1-5
cdr3_nt: TGTGCCAGCTCACAGAATAGCAATCAGCCCCAGCATTTT
cdr3_aa: CASSQNSNQPQHF

clone_size: once
v_call: TRBV5-1
d_call: TRBD2
j_call: TRBJ2-5
cdr3_nt: TGCGCCAGCAGCCTGAGGGCTAGCGGGGCCGGGGAGACCCAGTACTTC
cdr3_aa: CASSLRASGAGETQYF

clone_size: NA
v_call: TRBV7-9
d_call: TRBD2
j_call: TRBJ2-3
cdr3_nt: TGTGCCAGCAGCGCCCGACTAGCGGGAGACTCTACGCAGTATTTT
cdr3_aa: CASSARLAGDSTQYF

clone_size: NA
v_call: TRBV19
d_call: TRBD2
j_call: TRBJ2-1
cdr3_nt: TGTGCCAGTAGGGGACTAGCGGGTTCCTACAATGAGCAGTTCTTC
cdr3_aa: CASRGLAGSYNEQFF

clone_size: NA
v_call: TRBV5-1
d_call: TRBD1
j_call: TRBJ1-1
cdr3_nt: TGCGCCAGCAGCCGGACAGGGGAGACTGAAGCTTTCTTT
cdr3_aa: CASSRTGETEAFF